The clone carrying this TCR beta chain came up many times. Its antigen remains unknown. This sample also contains other DNA sequences that code for the same CDR3. The sample belongs to a study of beta chain features in type 1 diabetes. As for the study in general: Healthy donors, compared against patients, showed similar age, gender and cell yields. Sorted cells numbering roughly 98,000,000 were examined across all samples.

The study's findings and limits: The study found moderately but significantly shorter TCRB CDR3s in all four CD4+ subsets of Type 1 diabetes patients.

Sequenced material consisted of expressed TCRB transcripts (all of the isolated RNA was reverse transcribed). The data were produced by immunoSEQ multiplex PCR, yet TCRdb's version contains in-frame clones alone and is incomplete. The repertoire includes about 160,000 clones, less than 10% of them detected once, and about 0.5% sits in the top ten. The CDR3 length is 11 residues. Unmatched junction bases numbered 3, after V lost 5 bases and J lost 6 bases. Germline CDR1 GTSNPN, CDR2 SVGIG (reference sequence). A single heparinised blood sample, averaging roughly 100 mL, was obtained per donor. The purity of all sorted populations exceeded 98%.

The clonotype originates from a man between 18 and 29 years old with type 1 diabetes. Sequencing used central memory CD4+ T cells from blood. The genes are TRBV30 and TRBJ2-7; 8 bases align to TRBD1. The CDR3 is CAWSGGAEQYF. The CDR3 coding sequence is TGTGCCTGGTCAGGGGGCGCCGAGCAGTACTTC.